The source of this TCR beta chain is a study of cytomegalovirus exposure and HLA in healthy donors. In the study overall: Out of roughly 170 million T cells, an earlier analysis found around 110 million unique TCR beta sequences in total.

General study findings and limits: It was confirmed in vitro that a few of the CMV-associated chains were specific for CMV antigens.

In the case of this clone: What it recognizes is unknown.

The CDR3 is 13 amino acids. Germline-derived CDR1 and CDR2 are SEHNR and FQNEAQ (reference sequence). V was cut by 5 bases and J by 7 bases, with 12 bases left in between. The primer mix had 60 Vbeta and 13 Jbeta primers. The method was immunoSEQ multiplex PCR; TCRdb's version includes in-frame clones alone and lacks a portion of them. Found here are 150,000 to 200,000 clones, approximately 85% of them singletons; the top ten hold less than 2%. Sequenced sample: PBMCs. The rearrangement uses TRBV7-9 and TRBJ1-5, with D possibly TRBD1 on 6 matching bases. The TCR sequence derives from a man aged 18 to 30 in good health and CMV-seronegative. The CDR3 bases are TGTGCCAGCAGCACCGGGGGGCCCCAGCCCCAGCATTTT. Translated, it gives CASSTGGPQPQHF.